These 14 T cell receptor beta chains came from one sample sequenced in a study of cytomegalovirus exposure and HLA in healthy donors. PCR used 60 Vbeta primers and 13 Jbeta primers. Produced via immunoSEQ multiplex PCR; TCRdb's table is partial and in-frame only. With tens of thousands of clones in the sample, the ten largest clones hold less than 20%. Specimen: PBMCs. The receptors were gathered from a man over 45 in good health and CMV-seropositive.

The rearrangement links TRBV29-1 to TRBJ2-2, with 8 bases that match TRBD2. The CDR3 runs 15 residues. Trimming cost V 6 bases and J 6 bases; bases outside gene matches: 12. Germline CDR1 and CDR2: SQVTM and ANQGSEA. This CDR3 is CSVVTSAPRSGELFF. The DNA for the CDR3 is TGCAGCGTCGTGACTAGCGCCCCCAGATCCGGGGAGCTGTTTTTT.

The rearrangement links TRBV6-1 to TRBJ2-1, with D perhaps matching TRBD2 (5 bases). Germline V gene lookup returns CDR1 MNHNS and CDR2 SASEGT. The V end was cut by 3 bases, the J end by 6 bases, with 12 bases between. This CDR3 has 14 amino acids. CDR3 sequence reads: CASSEEASSNEQFF. In DNA, the CDR3 is TGTGCCAGCAGTGAGGAGGCTAGCAGCAATGAGCAGTTCTTC.

This chain connects TRBV19 to TRBJ2-5; TRBD1 aligns across 9 bases. V shed 4 bases, J shed 7 bases, and the junction held 7 bases outside the gene matches. CDR3 length equals 14 residues. Germline values: CDR1 LNHDA, CDR2 SQIVND (reference sequence). CDR3 in amino acids: CASSTTGGAGTQYF. CDR3 DNA: TGTGCCAGTAGTACTACAGGGGGCGCAGGGACCCAGTACTTC.

The chain couples TRBV27 to TRBJ2-5; 15 positions agree with TRBD2. The V gene's germline CDR1 is MNHEY and CDR2 SMNVEV (reference sequence). The ends lost 3 bases at V and 4 bases at J; junction bases unmatched: 9. The CDR3 covers 18 residues. CDR3 protein: CASSFGLAGGLRVETQYF. CDR3 nucleotide sequence: TGTGCCAGCAGTTTCGGACTAGCGGGAGGGCTAAGGGTAGAGACCCAGTACTTC.

The chain is built from TRBV7-8 and TRBJ2-7, with 9 bases identical to TRBD2. CDR1 and CDR2 from the germline V gene are SGHVS and FQNEAQ. The CDR3 length is 15 residues. V shed 1 base, J shed 4 bases, and the junction held 5 bases outside the gene matches. The CDR3 DNA is TGTGCCAGCAGCTTAGGGGGGACTAGCAGGTACGAGCAGTACTTC. It specifies CASSLGGTSRYEQYF.

The gene calls are TRBV7-3 and TRBJ1-2; 8 bases match TRBD1. The CDR3 totals 17 residues. Germline CDR1 is SGHTA and CDR2 is FQGTGA. V was clipped by 4 bases and J by 0 bases; unmatched bases: 10. The CDR3 nucleotides read TGTGCCAGCAGCTCGACCGGGACAGGCGTTACTAACTATGGCTACACCTTC. Translating it yields CASSSTGTGVTNYGYTF. Full variable domain (missing parts from reference TRBV7-3 and TRBJ1-2): GAGVSQTPSNKVTEKGKYVELRCDPISGHTALYWYRQSLGQGPEFLIYFQGTGAADDSGLPNDRFFAVRPEGSVSTLKIQRTERGDSAVYLCASSSTGTGVTNYGYTFGSGTRLTVV.

This CDR3 reads CAWSPGAYEQYF. The CDR3 DNA reads TGTGCCTGGAGCCCCGGTGCGTACGAGCAGTACTTC. The chain couples TRBV30 to TRBJ2-7; D gene uncertain. Germline V CDR1 and CDR2: GTSNPN, SVGIG (reference sequence). The CDR3 totals 12 residues. V was cut by 3 bases and J by 4 bases, with 10 bases left in between. Variable domain in full (rest from reference TRBV30 and TRBJ2-7): SQTIHQWPATLVQPVGSPLSLECTVEGTSNPNLYWYRQAAGRGLQLLFYSVGIGQISSEVPQNLSASRPQDRQFILSSKKLLLSDSGFYLCAWSPGAYEQYFGPGTRLTVT.

The CDR3 reads CSVEPSGNTGELFF. The CDR3 nucleotides read TGCAGCGTTGAACCCTCGGGGAACACCGGGGAGCTGTTTTTT. This chain joins TRBV29-1 and TRBJ2-2; D unresolved. The CDR3 is made up of 14 amino acids. Germline V gives CDR1 SQVTM, CDR2 ANQGSEA. Between the trimmed V and J ends, which lost 2 bases and 1 base, there was a span of 8 bases.

This sequence joins TRBV5-1 and TRBJ2-7, with TRBD2 matching 8 bases. V shed 10 bases and J 2 bases; nucleotides not matched to a gene: 14. Per germline, CDR1 SGHRS and CDR2 YFSETQ. The CDR3 runs to 15 residues. This CDR3 reads CAGSPAGDWPYEQYV. CDR3 DNA sequence: TGCGCCGGCTCTCCAGCGGGGGACTGGCCCTACGAGCAGTACGTC.

The chain joins TRBV7-9 to TRBJ1-1; 9 bases align to TRBD1. This CDR3 has 15 residues. Germline V gene sequence: CDR1 SEHNR, CDR2 FQNEAQ (reference sequence). The junction had 8 bases not matched to a gene; V was cut back by 4 bases and J by 5 bases. CDR3 in amino acids: CASSSGTGIQTEAFF. The CDR3 DNA follows: TGTGCCAGCAGCTCCGGGACAGGGATCCAGACTGAAGCTTTCTTT.

The chain links TRBV4-3 to TRBJ1-5; a possible D gene is TRBD1 (5 bases). Trimming stripped 0 bases from V and 8 bases from J, with 11 bases between. This CDR3 spans 14 amino acids. CDR1 and CDR2 (germline): LGHNA, YSLEER. The CDR3, as DNA: TGCGCCAGCAGCCAAGATCCGGGGGGGGAGCCCCAGCATTTT. Its translation: CASSQDPGGEPQHF.

CDR3 nucleotide sequence: TGCGCCAGCAGCCAAGATAGGGCGGGGTACGAGCAGTACTTC. It yields the protein CASSQDRAGYEQYF. The chain carries TRBV4-3 and TRBJ2-5; D possibly corresponds to TRBD2 (6 bases). The end of the DNA aligns better with TRBJ2-7, so the J call may be wrong. CDR3 length: 14 residues. Per germline, CDR1 LGHNA and CDR2 YSLEER.

The chain couples TRBV6-4 to TRBJ1-1; D remains unclear. CDR3 length: 15 residues. CDR1 and CDR2 from the germline V gene are MRHNA and SNTAGT. Trimming left V 0 bases short and J 3 bases short, with 11 bases between. The CDR3 nucleotides read TGTGCCAGCAGTGACTCGAAAGAGGGTGACACTGAAGCTTTCTTT. Its translation is CASSDSKEGDTEAFF.

The V gene is TRBV7-9, the J gene TRBJ1-2, with unresolved D. Deletions cut 3 bases from V and 8 bases from J, with 10 bases between. Per germline, CDR1 SEHNR and CDR2 FQNEAQ (reference sequence). The CDR3 extends over 12 amino acids. In DNA, the CDR3 is TGTGCCAGCAGCTTGGTACAGAGAGGCTACACCTTC. Its protein is CASSLVQRGYTF.